Below, one TCR beta chain is given with its context. Its antigen is unidentified. This specimen belongs to a study of vaccination and CD4 T cells after COVID-19. Study context: Two doses of either BNT162b2 or mRNA-1273 vaccine were given to participants. At days 161 to 241 and at day 14 post-vaccination, a few convalescent patients were sampled. Convalescent patients gave post-COVID blood a median roughly 96 days post-diagnosis, range 35 to 161. Study-level points and caveats: Median numbers of SARS-CoV-2-reactive clonotypes increased from approximately 23 to 38 (not a significant change).

Each CDR3 protein is one row after TCRdb ran MiXCR on the PCR reads. Counted here are 26,000 or so distinct CDR3 sequences, roughly 50% occurring once; the ten biggest clones make up under 6.5%. In germline, CDR1 is MDHEN, CDR2 SYDVKM. This CDR3 is 17 amino acids long. V was shortened by 7 bases and J by 0 bases, with 22 bases between the two germline ends. Noted time point: late sampling 161 to 241 days after vaccination in three convalescent patients. V gene TRBV28 combines with J gene TRBJ2-7; the D gene could be TRBD1 or TRBD2 (5 bases each). This TCR was recovered from a human donor who had recovered from COVID-19. The specimen comprised CD4+ T cells from blood, sampled about 7 months after SARS-CoV-2 vaccination. The CDR3 nucleotides are TGTGCCAGCACCACACTAACGGGACGTATGAGCTCCTACGAGCAGTACTTC. The encoded protein is CASTTLTGRMSSYEQYF.